The TCR beta chain described here comes from a study of blood T cell repertoires in COVID-19. Data came from immunoSEQ multiplex PCR; TCRdb stores just in-frame clones and leaves some out. The sample has around 72,000 clones; 85% to 90% are singletons. Trimming at V came to 0 bases and at J to 3 bases, leaving 19 bases not matched to a gene. There are 23 residues in the CDR3. The germline gives CDR1 MNHNS, CDR2 SASEGT. Sequenced material: peripheral blood. This sequence originates from a man aged 50-59 years with active COVID-19. The rearrangement joins TRBV6-1 to TRBJ2-1; 14 nucleotides align to TRBD2. CDR3 region: CASSEALLGTSGRLGALYNEQFF. Here the CDR3 DNA reads TGTGCCAGCAGTGAAGCGCTGCTAGGGACTAGCGGGAGATTGGGGGCTCTCTACAATGAGCAGTTCTTC.